Shown below are 12 T cell receptor beta chains from a single sample sequenced in a study of molecular identifiers for immune sequencing clone quantification. TCRdb called the PCR reads again in MiXCR, with one record for every CDR3 protein. This sample yields tens of thousands of distinct CDR3 sequences, of which about a sixth are seen a single time; over 1.3% belongs to the top ten. The sequenced material came from naive CD8+ T cells from blood, with Jurkat cell RNA spiked in. Subset meaning: FACS-sorted CD8+CD4-CCR7+CD45RA+ naive T cells. The receptors were sampled from a human donor in good health. Some libraries in this study had Jurkat cell RNA spiked in.

This clonotype was seen repeatedly, ten times or more. This chain links TRBV5-4 with TRBJ2-7; 9 bases agree with TRBD1. The CDR3 is made up of 15 amino acids. Unmatched junction bases numbered 8, after V lost 3 bases and J lost 4 bases. Germline V gives CDR1 SGHNT, CDR2 YYREEE (reference sequence). CDR3 in DNA: TGTGCCAGCAGCTCGCCGGGACAGGGACAGTACGAGCAGTACTTC. This codes for CASSSPGQGQYEQYF.

The chain carries TRBV20-1 and TRBJ2-5; TRBD2 aligns across 9 bases. The CDR3 spans 17 residues. Germline trimming cut 0 bases from V and 5 bases from J; bases unmatched to any gene: 13. CDR1 and CDR2 (germline): DFQATT, SNEGSKA (reference sequence). The CDR3 bases are TGCAGTGCTAGAGATCTAGGCGGCGGGAGGGACGGGGAGACCCAGTACTTC. Amino acid sequence: CSARDLGGGRDGETQYF.

This clonotype has ten or more counts. The chain carries TRBV19 and TRBJ2-6; TRBD1 is a possible D gene (5 bases). This CDR3 is 16 amino acids long. Germline V gives CDR1 LNHDA, CDR2 SQIVND (reference sequence). Trimming removed 7 bases from V and 2 bases from J, with 15 bases in between. CDR3 nucleotides: TGTGCCAGTACCAGGGATTCGGTAGCTGGGGCCAACGTCCTGACTTTC. Translated, it gives CASTRDSVAGANVLTF.

This clonotype was counted only a few times. The V call is TRBV27, the J call TRBJ2-1; 9 bases are shared with TRBD1. The CDR3 is 19 residues long. Germline loops: CDR1 MNHEY, CDR2 SMNVEV (reference sequence). The ends lost 0 bases at V and 1 base at J; junction bases unmatched: 10. The CDR3 nucleotides are TGTGCCAGCAGTTTATCGTTCCCCGGGACAGGGTTTTCCTACAATGAGCAGTTCTTC. This encodes CASSLSFPGTGFSYNEQFF.

V is TRBV11-2 and J is TRBJ2-5, with D perhaps given as TRBD1 or TRBD2 (5 bases each). The V and J ends lost 7 bases and 5 bases respectively, with 17 bases between them. CDR3 length equals 14 residues. Germline lookup yields CDR1 SGHAT and CDR2 FQNNGV. CDR3 DNA sequence: TGTGCCAGCAAAGGTGGGGGTTTCGGGGAGACCCAGTACTTC. Residues: CASKGGGFGETQYF.

Concerning this clonotype: The missing conserved phenylalanine or tryptophan at the end of this CDR3 makes a read error likely. The rearrangement links TRBV7-7 to TRBJ2-3; D is ambiguous. Germline V gives CDR1 SSHAT, CDR2 FNYEAQ (reference sequence). This CDR3 region has 13 residues. The CDR3 is CASSLALTDTQYL. The CDR3 nucleotides read TGTGCTAGCAGCTTAGCTCTCACAGATACGCAGTATCTT.

This clonotype has a count of ten or more. This CDR3 is CASSLGLAGAHTDTQYF. Here the CDR3 DNA reads TGTGCCAGCAGCTTAGGGCTAGCGGGTGCCCACACAGATACGCAGTATTTT. The chain couples TRBV11-2 to TRBJ2-3; 8 nucleotides line up with TRBD2. The CDR3 spans 17 residues. Per germline, CDR1 SGHAT and CDR2 FQNNGV. Losses at the gene ends were 1 base for V and 2 bases for J; bases not matched to a gene: 8.

This clonotype showed up many times. The chain has TRBV7-9 and TRBJ1-2; D possibly corresponds to TRBD1 (5 bases). Trimming removed 4 bases at V and 3 bases at J, with 18 bases between. There are 16 residues in the CDR3. Per germline, CDR1 SEHNR and CDR2 FQNEAQ (reference sequence). CDR3: CASSSFPQPGDYGYTF. CDR3 in DNA: TGTGCCAGCAGCTCCTTCCCCCAACCGGGGGACTATGGCTACACCTTC.

The gene calls are TRBV13 and TRBJ2-1; the match to TRBD2 covers 11 bases. V lost 6 bases to trimming and J lost 6 bases; unmatched junction nucleotides: 4. CDR1 PRHDT and CDR2 FYEKMQ come from the germline V gene (reference sequence). CDR3 length equals 14 residues. CDR3 DNA: TGTGCCAGCAGGGCCGGGACTAGCGGCAATGAGCAGTTCTTC. Translating gives CASRAGTSGNEQFF.

Concerning this clonotype itself: A much larger clone is a single base away; this may be a read error. The chain joins TRBV6-2 or TRBV6-3 to TRBJ2-1, with a possible D match to TRBD2 (6 bases). The length of the CDR3 is 15 residues. CDR1 is MNHEY and CDR2 is SVGEGT in the germline V gene. The CDR3 protein is CASSILRPGVDERFF. The DNA for the CDR3 is TGTGCCAGCTCAATCCTAAGACCGGGGGTAGATGAGCGGTTCTTC.

The gene calls are TRBV28 and TRBJ2-3, with D perhaps TRBD2 (6 bases). Germline lookup yields CDR1 MDHEN and CDR2 SYDVKM. The germline V and J ends were trimmed by 5 bases and 4 bases, with 13 bases remaining between them. The CDR3 sequence is 14 residues long. The CDR3 coding sequence is TGTGCCAGCAGTGAATATCGGGAGTCAGATACGCAGTATTTT. Residues: CASSEYRESDTQYF.

This clonotype was seen at least ten times. The V and J genes are TRBV4-3 and TRBJ1-5; the D gene is possibly TRBD1 (6 bases). This CDR3 spans 18 amino acids. Germline loops: CDR1 LGHNA, CDR2 YSLEER. Trimming left V 3 bases short and J 3 bases short, with 21 bases between. The CDR3, as DNA: TGCGCCAGCAGCCAGGGGGCCCTAGGATGGGAAGACAATCAGCCCCAGCATTTT. As protein: CASSQGALGWEDNQPQHF.